Many counts were recorded for the clone carrying this T cell receptor beta chain. The record originates from a study of T cells in Graves' hyperthyroidism and ophthalmopathy. From germline, CDR1 is GTSNPN and CDR2 SVGIG (reference sequence). V lost 2 bases, J lost 4 bases, and 11 bases lay in between. The CDR3 is 13 amino acids. The CDR3 regions of TCR beta were amplified from RNA transcripts. During a first-round RT-PCR of the TCR CDR3, the HTBI primer set was used. From the multiplex PCR reads, TCRdb called clonotypes with MiXCR, one entry per CDR3 protein. The table records hundreds of thousands of distinct CDR3 sequences, 14% to 15% of them present only once.

The source is a man between 18 and 29 years old with Graves' ophthalmopathy. The rearrangement uses TRBV30 and TRBJ1-2; D call uncertain. Input material: blood. The CDR3 region has the DNA TGTGCCTGGAGTCAGGACGTGGGCTATGGCTACACCTTC. The encoded protein is CAWSQDVGYGYTF.